Included here is one TCR beta chain sequence, with context. These data originate in a study of shared clonotypes between healthy human individuals. This CDR3 comprises 15 residues. V lost 5 bases and J lost 0, with 14 bases in between. In germline, CDR1 is SEHNR, CDR2 FQNEAQ (reference sequence). Across several immunoSEQ plates, the genomic DNA of each subset was split evenly. The method was immunoSEQ multiplex PCR; TCRdb's version includes in-frame clones alone and lacks a portion of them. Among a few hundred thousand clones, approximately 97% were seen once, and the ten largest hold 0.055% to 0.07%.

The rearrangement links TRBV7-9 to TRBJ2-7; D is undetermined. The receptor comes from a woman aged 25 to 39 in good health. The specimen was naive CD4+ T cells sorted from blood. Sample subset: CD45RA+ positively selected. The CDR3 nucleotides are TGTGCCAGCAGCCGCAGTACGACACTCTCCTACGAGCAGTACTTC. It codes for CASSRSTTLSYEQYF.